The clone carrying this T cell receptor (beta chain) has a handful of counts. The antigen remains undetermined. The record originates from a study of T cells in Graves' hyperthyroidism and ophthalmopathy. Amplification targeted TCR beta CDR3 regions from RNA transcripts. The TCR CDR3 was amplified in a first-round RT-PCR using the HTBI primer set. TCRdb redid the calling of the multiplex PCR reads with MiXCR, one entry per CDR3 protein. The data show 660,000 or so distinct CDR3 sequences, about 45% seen once. In germline, CDR1 is LGHNA, CDR2 YSLEER. The CDR3 is made up of 15 amino acids. Trimming pared 1 base from V and 7 bases from J, leaving 11 bases between. Notes on the study in general: Ophthalmopathy, which appeared later, was predicted by the model a median 6.5 months before onset.

This receptor was taken from an adult man with Graves' disease, either hyperthyroidism or ophthalmopathy (not recorded which). Input material: peripheral blood or thyroid tissue (not recorded which). This sequence joins TRBV4-3 and TRBJ1-6; D remains ambiguous. The CDR3 DNA sequence: TGCGCCAGCAGCCAAGGTTACCAGTCGAATTCACCCCTCCACTTT. Residues: CASSQGYQSNSPLHF.